This TCR beta chain came from a study of blood T cells in healthy people across ages. Of note for this clonotype: Its antigen is still unknown.

With a J-beta primer mix and a sample-barcoded 5' primer, a second PCR ran about 7 to 11 cycles. Each CDR3 protein gets one entry after TCRdb re-called the 5' RACE reads with MiXCR. Found here are about 1.4 million distinct CDR3 sequences, around 55% of them singletons; the top ten hold about 6.3%. Drawing of peripheral blood yielded approximately 10 milliliters from each donor. General study points: Comparison with aged donors showed that long-lived donors had more naive CD4+ cells and higher diversity. Researchers report that TCR beta diversity correlated strongly with naive T cell percentage.

Material: blood. This TCR derives from a man between 18 and 35 years old in good health.

The CDR3: CASKRGGQGSYEQYF. The CDR3 DNA sequence: TGTGCCAGCAAAAGAGGGGGACAGGGCTCCTACGAGCAGTACTTC. V is TRBV27 and J is TRBJ2-7; the match to TRBD1 covers 9 bases. CDR3 length: 15 residues. CDR1 and CDR2 from the germline V gene are MNHEY and SMNVEV (reference sequence). The trim removed 7 bases at V and 0 bases at J, leaving 7 bases unmatched.